These 9 T cell receptor beta chains were sequenced from one sample in a study of CXCR3-negative and CXCR3-positive naive CD8 T cells (dated by TCRdb to 2018 to 2020). Results and caveats for the whole study, not just this receptor: TRB CDR3s from CXCR3-positive naive cells showed higher hydrophobicity (lower Kidera factor 4), lower energy, and higher strength and volume indices than CXCR3-negative naive cells.

Sequencing used a NextSeq 550. The Human TCR Profiling Kit (MiLaboratory) was used to make UMI-labeled 5' RACE TRB cDNA libraries. The reads were reprocessed in TCRdb, with one entry per CDR3 protein sequence and no accompanying DNA. The record for this sample contains about 63,000 distinct CDR3 sequences. The ten biggest clones cover over 4% of the sample. Their recognized antigens are unknown. Sequencing was performed on naive CXCR3+ CD8+ T cells from blood. What the cell subset or site label conveys for this sample: CD45RO-CCR7+CD27+CD95- naive CD8+ T cells expressing CXCR3 (TNR3+). The receptors stem from a human donor in good health. Some clones in this sample may be carry-over from other donors' samples.

This chain links TRBV7-9 with TRBJ2-3; the TCRdb call, TRBD2, lacks DNA for checking. Germline-derived CDR1 and CDR2 are SEHNR and FQNEAQ (reference sequence). This CDR3 contains 16 residues. CDR3 region: CASSTRLAGVIDTQYF.

V usage is TRBV20-1 and J usage is TRBJ2-5; there is no DNA to check the TCRdb D call of TRBD2. This CDR3 comprises 15 residues. CDR1 is DFQATT, CDR2 SNEGSKA, per germline (reference sequence). The CDR3 is CSAIHSRRGKETQYF.

The chain has TRBV11-3 and TRBJ2-3; TCRdb calls TRBD1, which cannot be checked without DNA. The CDR3 is made up of 17 amino acids. Per germline, CDR1 SGHNT and CDR2 YENEEA. The chain's CDR3 is CASSPGGRVWGTDTQYF.

The V and J genes are TRBV7-6 and TRBJ2-1. This CDR3 has 14 amino acids. Germline assignment: CDR1 SGHVS and CDR2 FNYEAQ. CDR3 protein: CASSLAGPYNEQFF.

The rearrangement links TRBV6-6 to TRBJ2-7; TCRdb's assignment of TRBD1 cannot be checked, as there is no DNA. The germline gives CDR1 MNHNY, CDR2 SVGAGI (reference sequence). The CDR3 spans 11 residues. CDR3 residues: CASSAIDRDYF.

J is TRBJ2-7 and V is TRBV29-1; TCRdb's D call of TRBD1 is untestable without DNA. Germline V lookup: CDR1 SQVTM, CDR2 ANQGSEA. This CDR3 has 11 residues. CDR3 loop: CSSWDGYEQYF.

The genes are TRBV6-5 and TRBJ2-1; lacking DNA, the TRBD1 call made by TCRdb goes unchecked. Per the germline V gene, CDR1 is MNHEY and CDR2 is SVGAGI. The CDR3 extends over 13 amino acids. The chain's CDR3 is CASSYRDRNEQFF.

The J gene is TRBJ1-1, the V gene TRBV29-1; the D call of TRBD1 rests on TCRdb alone, since no DNA is present to check it. This CDR3 region has 15 residues. Germline CDR1 SQVTM, CDR2 ANQGSEA. The CDR3 reads CSVVPPSGTDTEAFF.

V is TRBV12-5 and J is TRBJ2-3; as DNA is missing, the TRBD1 call by TCRdb cannot be tested. The germline gives CDR1 LGHNT, CDR2 FRNRAP. CDR3 length: 15 amino acids. The CDR3 loop reads CASGLDRGLTDTQYF.